This T cell receptor (beta chain) was captured by sequencing in a study of vaccination and CD4 T cells after COVID-19. The wider study: SARS-CoV-2, HCoV-NL63, HCoV-OC43 and HCoV-229E supplied the overlapping spike peptides used to stimulate cells.

The Oncomine TCR Beta short-read assay was applied to DNA of cultured CD4+ T cells. The authors extracted genomic DNA from cultured CD4+ T cells. TCRdb independently ran MiXCR on the PCR reads; one entry per CDR3 protein. The sample holds fewer than 20,000 distinct CDR3 sequences, about 38% seen once. Germline V gene lookup returns CDR1 SGHVS and CDR2 FQNEAQ. V was clipped by 5 bases and J by 0 bases, with 16 bases between them. The CDR3 extends over 16 amino acids. The treatment is: roughly ten-day PBMC culture with coronavirus spike peptide pools or control peptides (ViraFEST assay). ViraFEST used peptide pools to expand antigen-specific T cells and subsequently sequenced their TCRs. As to this clonotype: Its cognate antigen is unknown.

This TCR came from a human donor who received a COVID-19 vaccine. The sequencing used CD4+ T cells from blood, cultured in vitro, collected before SARS-CoV-2 vaccination. J is TRBJ1-2 and V is TRBV7-8; weak D call: TRBD1 (5 bases). CDR3 region: CASSPVGREANYGYTF. Written as DNA, the CDR3 is TGTGCCAGCAGCCCCGTCGGCAGGGAAGCTAACTATGGCTACACCTTC.